These 18 T cell receptor beta chains were all obtained from the same sample, sequenced in a study of T cells in Graves' hyperthyroidism and ophthalmopathy. TCR beta CDR3 sequences were amplified from RNA transcripts. Primed by the HTBI set, a first-round RT-PCR was run on the TCR CDR3. TCRdb itself ran the multiplex PCR reads through MiXCR, one entry per CDR3 protein. The data show 450,000 to 550,000 distinct CDR3 sequences, approximately 25% seen once. The source material was blood. These receptor sequences come from a woman in her twenties or thirties with Graves' ophthalmopathy.

This clonotype was seen many times. The chain carries TRBV6-1 and TRBJ2-2, with D possibly being TRBD2 (6 bases). The CDR3 covers 17 residues. V dropped 1 base and J dropped 4 bases, with 16 bases sitting between them. Looked up from germline, CDR1 is MNHNS and CDR2 is SASEGT. The CDR3 reads CASSEVSGGGATGELFF. CDR3 nucleotides: TGTGCCAGCAGTGAAGTATCCGGGGGTGGAGCCACCGGGGAGCTGTTTTTT.

This clonotype was counted only a few times. An end of the junction differs from the germline gene, which may be a read error. The chain recombines TRBV10-3 with TRBJ2-4; 7 bases agree with TRBD2. Germline V lookup: CDR1 ENHRY, CDR2 SYGVKD. The CDR3 totals 13 residues. CDR3 amino acids: CAIGGGPKNIKYF. The CDR3 DNA reads TGTGCCATCGGGGGGGGACCCAAAAACATTAAGTACTTC.

This chain links TRBV20-1 with TRBJ1-1, with 7 bases lining up with TRBD1. Germline V CDR1 and CDR2: DFQATT, SNEGSKA (reference sequence). Losses at the gene ends were 2 bases for V and 3 bases for J; bases not matched to a gene: 6. The CDR3 length is 14 residues. CDR3 region: CSARRGGWDTEAFF. CDR3 in DNA: TGCAGTGCTAGAAGAGGGGGCTGGGACACTGAAGCTTTCTTT.

This clonotype was seen more than once but under ten times. The J gene is TRBJ2-2, the V gene TRBV9; 8 nucleotides align to TRBD1. Trimming took 4 bases from V and 6 from J; bases not matched to a gene: 5. Germline CDR1 is SGDLS and CDR2 is YYNGEE. This CDR3 is 14 amino acids long. CDR3 in DNA: TGTGCCAGCAGCAGGCCAGGGGGCTCCGGGGAGCTGTTTTTT. It specifies CASSRPGGSGELFF.

The chain couples TRBV15 to TRBJ2-5; D remains ambiguous. This CDR3 is 14 amino acids long. Trimming took off 4 bases at V and 1 base at J, with 10 bases between the two ends. Germline CDR1 is LNHNV and CDR2 is YYDKDF (reference sequence). Here the CDR3 DNA reads TGTGCCACCAGCACCTCGAGTACCCAAGAGACCCAGTACTTC. This gives the protein CATSTSSTQETQYF.

This clonotype was recorded many times. The gene calls are TRBV20-1 and TRBJ1-5; 7 bases fit TRBD1. The CDR3 loop spans 13 amino acids. Unmatched junction bases numbered 8, after V lost 6 bases and J lost 6 bases. Germline CDR1 is DFQATT and CDR2 is SNEGSKA (reference sequence). The DNA of the CDR3 is TGCAGTGCCAGGGGGGGGGGCGGTCAGCCCCAGCATTTT. Encoded protein: CSARGGGGQPQHF.

The chain combines TRBV12-3 or TRBV12-4 with TRBJ1-5; D is possibly TRBD1 (5 bases). The germline V and J ends were trimmed by 1 base and 7 bases, with 11 bases remaining between them. This CDR3 has 14 residues. The CDR3 loop reads CASSLGQSWQPQHF. In DNA form, the CDR3 reads TGTGCCAGCAGTTTAGGACAGTCGTGGCAGCCCCAGCATTTT.

V is TRBV5-6 and J is TRBJ2-6; D is unclear. Germline CDR1 is SGHDT and CDR2 is YYEEEE. Deletions cut 1 base from V and 1 base from J, with 9 bases between. This CDR3 is built from 16 residues. The chain's CDR3 is CASSLSVRSGANVLTF. The CDR3 coding sequence is TGTGCCAGCAGCTTGAGTGTGCGGTCTGGGGCCAACGTCCTGACTTTC.

This clonotype was seen ten or more times. The V and J genes are TRBV27 and TRBJ1-5; 7 bases align to TRBD1. Germline V gene data show CDR1 as MNHEY and CDR2 as SMNVEV (reference sequence). The length of the CDR3 is 18 residues. J gave up 2 bases and V 2 bases, and 12 bases lay outside the gene matches. CDR3 sequence (DNA): TGTGCCAGCAGTTTAAGGGGGCGCCCCGCCGAGGGCAATCAGCCCCAGCATTTT. Translating it yields CASSLRGRPAEGNQPQHF.

This chain joins TRBV12-5 and TRBJ1-5; a weak D match, TRBD1 (5 bases). Deletions cut 2 bases from V and 6 bases from J, with 11 bases between. The CDR3 has 14 residues. CDR1 LGHNT and CDR2 FRNRAP come from the germline V gene. CDR3 nucleotide sequence: TGTGCTAGTGGTTTGATCTGGGGCGGTCAGCCCCAGCATTTT. This codes for CASGLIWGGQPQHF.

The table lists this clonotype with many counts. This chain uses TRBV7-3 with TRBJ1-1; tentatively, D is TRBD1 (5 bases). The V and J ends lost 2 bases and 2 bases respectively, with 9 bases between them. The CDR3 runs 14 residues. The germline V gene has CDR1 SGHTA and CDR2 FQGTGA. The CDR3 here is CASSLSGYNTEAFF. CDR3 nucleotide sequence: TGTGCCAGCAGCTTATCAGGGTATAACACTGAAGCTTTCTTT.

The chain is built from TRBV11-2 and TRBJ2-7; D is possibly TRBD1 (6 bases). V lost 0 bases and J lost 0, with 12 bases in between. The CDR3 contains 16 residues. The germline CDR1 and CDR2 sequences are SGHAT and FQNNGV. The CDR3 region has the DNA TGTGCCAGCAGCTTAGATGACAGGATTTACTCCTACGAGCAGTACTTC. Its protein is CASSLDDRIYSYEQYF.

This chain joins TRBV9 and TRBJ1-1, with D possibly being TRBD1 (5 bases). The CDR3 spans 14 residues. V lost 3 bases and J lost 1, with 10 bases in between. Germline CDR1 is SGDLS and CDR2 is YYNGEE. CDR3 residues: CASSALGGNTEAFF. The CDR3 DNA reads as TGTGCCAGCAGCGCCCTTGGGGGGAACACTGAAGCTTTCTTT.

Many counts were recorded for this clonotype. V gene TRBV11-2 combines with J gene TRBJ2-2; D is perhaps TRBD1 (6 bases). The CDR3 has 17 residues. Germline V gene sequence: CDR1 SGHAT, CDR2 FQNNGV. Trimming cost V 1 base and J 7 bases, with 19 bases left between them. CDR3 coding DNA: TGTGCCAGCAGCTTAGGGGACGGACAGTCTGACGACGGGGAGCTGTTTTTT. Amino acids: CASSLGDGQSDDGELFF.

This clonotype was counted at least ten times. The rearrangement joins TRBV12-3 or TRBV12-4 to TRBJ1-2; D remains ambiguous. The germline V and J ends were trimmed by 9 bases and 1 base, with 6 bases remaining between them. The CDR3 contains 11 residues. Written as DNA, the CDR3 is TGTGCCAGTGAGAGTAACTATGGCTACACCTTC. Its protein is CASESNYGYTF.

This clonotype has at least ten counts. The chain couples TRBV5-8 to TRBJ1-2; no clear D. This CDR3 region has 13 residues. Germline CDR1 SGHTS, CDR2 YDEGEE. Trimming stripped 0 bases from V and 7 bases from J, with 10 bases between. This CDR3 reads CASSLVGISGYTF. In DNA form, the CDR3 reads TGTGCCAGCAGCTTGGTAGGGATTAGTGGCTACACCTTC.

This clonotype has only a few counts. V usage is TRBV30 and J usage is TRBJ1-5; D is ambiguous. V was clipped by 2 bases and J by 5 bases, with 10 bases between them. Looked up from germline, CDR1 is GTSNPN and CDR2 is SVGIG (reference sequence). This CDR3 is built from 13 residues. CDR3 in DNA: TGTGCCTGGAGTCGGACGGACGATCAGCCCCAGCATTTT. As protein: CAWSRTDDQPQHF. Variable domain in full (rest from reference TRBV30 and TRBJ1-5): SQTIHQWPATLVQPVGSPLSLECTVEGTSNPNLYWYRQAAGRGLQLLFYSVGIGQISSEVPQNLSASRPQDRQFILSSKKLLLSDSGFYLCAWSRTDDQPQHFGDGTRLSIL.

The DNA of the CDR3 is TGTGCCAGCAGTTCCAGATTTGTTGTCTCCGAGCAGTACTTC. Translating gives CASSSRFVVSEQYF. The chain is built from TRBV6-2 or TRBV6-3 and TRBJ2-7; D call uncertain. Looked up from germline, CDR1 is MNHEY and CDR2 is SVGEGT. The CDR3 has 14 amino acids. Between the trimmed V and J ends, which lost 4 bases and 6 bases, there was a span of 16 bases.